A selection of T cell receptor beta chains follows, all from one sample in a study of blood T cell repertoires in COVID-19. TCRdb's table, derived via immunoSEQ multiplex PCR, lists solely in-frame clones and lacks some. The sample comprises about 260,000 clones, around 89% of which are singletons, and 4.1% rests with the top ten. Sequenced sample: PBMCs or T cells enriched from blood (not recorded which). The receptors were sampled from a woman younger than 45 with acute COVID-19. CDR3s include the opening cysteine and the closing phenylalanine or tryptophan. A D gene is named only where the DNA matches it firmly. Clone size is shown for a subset of rows, as once, few, many or a class of expanded clone.

clone_size cdr3_length j_call d_call v_call cdr3_aa cdr3_nt
- 14 TRBJ1-2 TRBD1 TRBV7-9 CASSLPTGGHGYTF TGTGCCAGCAGCTTACCTACAGGGGGCCATGGCTACACCTTC
once 14 TRBJ2-5 - TRBV25-1 CASSERGGRETQYF TGTGCCAGCAGTGAAAGGGGGGGCAGGGAGACCCAGTACTTC
- 14 TRBJ2-7 TRBD1 TRBV10-3 CAISVGQGNYEQYF TGTGCCATCAGTGTGGGACAGGGGAACTACGAGCAGTACTTC
- 16 TRBJ2-1 TRBD2 TRBV7-3 CASSTSGRAFYNEQFF TGTGCCAGCAGCACTAGCGGGAGGGCCTTCTACAATGAGCAGTTCTTC
- 15 TRBJ2-7 - TRBV6-5 CASNRGGETPYEQYF TGTGCCAGCAACCGTGGAGGGGAAACCCCCTACGAGCAGTACTTC
- 15 TRBJ2-4 - TRBV5-4 CASSFPQGPKNIQYF TGTGCCAGCAGCTTCCCACAGGGTCCCAAAAACATTCAGTACTTC
few 13 TRBJ2-1 TRBD1 TRBV11-2 CASSIGQGNEQFF TGTGCCAGCAGCATTGGACAGGGCAATGAGCAGTTCTTC
- 15 TRBJ2-7 - TRBV2 CASSEALAGLPEQYF TGTGCCAGCAGTGAAGCGCTCGCGGGGCTTCCCGAGCAGTACTTC
- 16 TRBJ2-1 TRBD2 TRBV7-3 CASSLSYLAGNNEQFF TGTGCCAGCAGCTTAAGCTATCTAGCGGGTAACAATGAGCAGTTCTTC
- 13 TRBJ2-3 - TRBV3-1/TRBV3-2 CASSQSGGDTQYF TGTGCCAGCAGCCAATCAGGCGGGGATACGCAGTATTTT
- 14 TRBJ2-1 - TRBV19 CASSIESDYNEQFF TGTGCCAGTAGTATCGAATCAGACTACAATGAGCAGTTCTTC
- 15 TRBJ2-7 TRBD2 TRBV7-9 CASSPGGALAYEQYF TGTGCCAGCAGCCCCGGGGGGGCTTTGGCCTACGAGCAGTACTTC
- 14 TRBJ1-1 - TRBV6-5 CASSPRTVYTEAFF TGTGCCAGCAGTCCGCGGACAGTGTACACTGAAGCTTTCTTT
once 14 TRBJ2-7 - TRBV4-2 CASSPGEGIYEQYF TGTGCCAGCAGCCCCGGGGAAGGAATCTACGAGCAGTACTTC
- 12 TRBJ1-1 - TRBV3-1/TRBV3-2 CASSQVGVEAFF TGTGCCAGCAGCCAAGTCGGGGTTGAAGCTTTCTTT
- 14 TRBJ2-1 TRBD2 TRBV6-5 CATSSAGDEDEQFF TGTGCCACCTCCTCAGCGGGAGATGAGGATGAGCAGTTCTTC
- 16 TRBJ1-4 TRBD1 TRBV18 CASSTTGQRTNEKLFF TGTGCCAGCTCAACGACAGGGCAGCGAACTAATGAAAAACTGTTTTTT
- 13 TRBJ1-1 - TRBV15 CATSREVGTEAFF TGTGCCACCAGCCGGGAGGTCGGCACTGAAGCTTTCTTT
- 17 TRBJ2-7 TRBD1 TRBV9 CASSVAPLPGGGYEQYF TGTGCCAGCAGCGTAGCTCCACTTCCAGGGGGCGGTTACGAGCAGTACTTC
- 17 TRBJ2-7 TRBD2 TRBV7-8 CASSLGGTSGPSYEQYF TGTGCCAGCAGCTTAGGGGGGACTAGCGGACCGTCCTACGAGCAGTACTTC
- 14 TRBJ2-1 TRBD2 TRBV27 CASSLGGSYNEQFF TGTGCCAGCAGTTTAGGCGGGAGCTACAATGAGCAGTTCTTC
- 15 TRBJ2-7 TRBD2 TRBV18 CASSPGGSGLWEQYF TGTGCCAGCTCACCGGGGGGGAGCGGTTTATGGGAGCAGTACTTC
- 13 TRBJ2-7 TRBD2 TRBV24-1 CATGLAGTYEQYF TGTGCCACCGGACTAGCGGGTACCTACGAGCAGTACTTC
- 15 TRBJ2-2 - TRBV4-2 CASSQGLLNTGELFF TGTGCCAGCAGCCAAGGACTTTTGAACACCGGGGAGCTGTTTTTT
- 14 TRBJ1-3 - TRBV18 CASSPSRSGNTIYF TGTGCCAGCTCACCATCGAGGTCTGGAAACACCATATATTTT
- 15 TRBJ2-7 TRBD2 TRBV3-1/TRBV3-2 CASSQVGGSSYEQYF TGTGCCAGCAGCCAAGTGGGGGGGTCCTCCTACGAGCAGTACTTC
- 14 TRBJ2-5 TRBD2 TRBV7-9 CASSLTSGQETQYF TGTGCCAGCAGCTTGACTAGCGGCCAAGAGACCCAGTACTTC
- 12 TRBJ1-4 - TRBV19 CASSRQDEKLFF TGTGCCAGTAGTAGACAAGATGAAAAACTGTTTTTT
- 14 TRBJ2-7 - TRBV10-2 CASSVPPIPDEQYF TGCGCCAGCAGTGTACCCCCGATTCCGGACGAGCAGTACTTC
- 18 TRBJ2-2 TRBD2 TRBV11-2 CASSLRATGTSPSGELFF TGTGCCAGCAGCCTAAGGGCGACAGGGACTAGCCCGTCCGGGGAGCTGTTTTTT
many 15 TRBJ2-1 - TRBV19 CASSIWRFTYNEQFF TGTGCCAGTAGTATATGGAGATTTACCTACAATGAGCAGTTCTTC
- 15 TRBJ1-1 - TRBV28 CASRTRPGGNTEAFF TGTGCCAGCAGGACCCGACCGGGGGGGAACACTGAAGCTTTCTTT
- 13 TRBJ1-1 - TRBV5-1 CASSFGGNTEAFF TGCGCCAGCAGCTTTGGCGGGAACACTGAAGCTTTCTTT
few 15 TRBJ2-7 TRBD2 TRBV6-2/TRBV6-3 CASSDSGLAVGEQYF TGTGCCAGCAGCGATTCCGGACTAGCGGTGGGGGAGCAGTACTTC
- 16 TRBJ2-3 TRBD2 TRBV10-3 CAISESAGGLTDTQYF TGTGCCATCAGTGAGTCGGCGGGAGGACTCACAGATACGCAGTATTTT
once 16 TRBJ2-1 TRBD2 TRBV27 CASSSKLAEGSVEQFF TGTGCCAGCAGTTCAAAACTAGCGGAGGGGTCGGTTGAGCAGTTCTTC